These 12 T cell receptor beta chains share one sample of origin, sequenced in a study of shared clonotypes between healthy human individuals. Sequenced by immunoSEQ multiplex PCR; TCRdb stores in-frame clones only, minus some. The sample has roughly 650,000 clones; roughly 97% are singletons. The sequenced material came from naive CD4+ T cells sorted from blood. The subset is: CD45RA+ positively selected. The receptors here all came from a young woman in good health.

V is TRBV19 and J is TRBJ1-4; D not certain. V shed 5 bases and J shed 6 bases, with 10 bases lying between them. CDR1 and CDR2 from the germline V gene are LNHDA and SQIVND (reference sequence). The CDR3 extends over 13 amino acids. CDR3 protein: CASSLRTDEKLFF. In nucleotides, the CDR3 is TGTGCCAGTAGTCTCAGGACGGATGAAAAACTGTTTTTT.

The rearrangement links TRBV18 to TRBJ1-5, with D perhaps matching TRBD1 (5 bases). The V end lost 3 bases, the J end lost 5 bases, and 14 bases lay between the germline ends. Germline loops: CDR1 KGHSH, CDR2 LQKENI. This CDR3 comprises 15 residues. CDR3 sequence reads: CASSPGQGGHQPQHF. For the CDR3, the DNA is TGTGCCAGCTCACCGGGGCAGGGAGGACATCAGCCCCAGCATTTT.

The chain employs TRBV5-4 and TRBJ2-2; D gene unclear. V dropped 5 bases and J dropped 7 bases, with 12 bases sitting between them. The germline CDR1 and CDR2 sequences are SGHNT and YYREEE (reference sequence). The CDR3 is 13 amino acids. Here the CDR3 reads CASRLSTGGELFF. For the CDR3, the DNA is TGTGCCAGCAGGTTAAGTACTGGCGGGGAGCTGTTTTTT.

The chain has TRBV5-1 and TRBJ2-5; D is perhaps TRBD1 or TRBD2 (7 bases each). Looked up from germline, CDR1 is SGHRS and CDR2 is YFSETQ. The CDR3 is made up of 17 amino acids. Between the trimmed V and J ends, which lost 1 base and 4 bases, there was a span of 20 bases. CDR3 in DNA: TGCGCCAGCAGCTTGACCCTGACAGGGAGGGGCGGAGAGACCCAGTACTTC. Protein product: CASSLTLTGRGGETQYF.

This rearrangement joins TRBV10-3 to TRBJ1-6, with TRBD1 matching 10 bases. CDR1 and CDR2 from the germline V gene are ENHRY and SYGVKD. There are 15 residues in the CDR3. Trimming took 7 bases from V and 9 from J; bases not matched to a gene: 9. This chain's CDR3 is CAITEGTGVGSPLHF. DNA for the CDR3: TGTGCCATCACCGAAGGGACAGGGGTCGGTTCACCCCTCCACTTT.

This clone appeared once. The chain uses TRBV11-2 and TRBJ1-1; D is unclear. Trimming shortened V by 5 bases and J by 1 base, and 8 bases separated the two germline ends. CDR1 SGHAT and CDR2 FQNNGV come from the germline V gene. The CDR3 consists of 13 residues. The CDR3 region has the DNA TGTGCCAGCAGCGCCCAGACGAACACTGAAGCTTTCTTT. It specifies CASSAQTNTEAFF.

The chain recombines TRBV10-3 with TRBJ1-1; no clear D gene. Per the germline V gene, CDR1 is ENHRY and CDR2 is SYGVKD. CDR3 length: 14 residues. V was trimmed by 4 bases and J by 5 bases, leaving 14 bases between them. The CDR3 DNA reads TGTGCCATCAGTGTGGGCCCCAGCGAGACTGAAGCTTTCTTT. Encoded protein: CAISVGPSETEAFF.

The chain's CDR3 is CATSRDRWQAGPQHF. In DNA form, the CDR3 reads TGTGCCACCAGCAGAGATCGGTGGCAAGCGGGGCCCCAGCATTTT. V and J are TRBV15 and TRBJ1-5; D remains ambiguous. The germline V gene has CDR1 LNHNV and CDR2 YYDKDF (reference sequence). V was cut by 0 bases and J by 9 bases, with 15 bases left in between. The CDR3 is made up of 15 amino acids.

The gene calls are TRBV6-6 and TRBJ2-7; D remains ambiguous. The CDR3 sequence is 16 residues long. Germline-derived CDR1 and CDR2 are MNHNY and SVGAGI (reference sequence). Trimming pared 0 bases from V and 2 bases from J, leaving 14 bases between. CDR3 in DNA: TGTGCCAGCAGTTACTCTAAGGGTGTCCCTACCTACGAGCAGTACTTC. It encodes CASSYSKGVPTYEQYF.

This chain links TRBV5-3 with TRBJ1-5; D not resolved. TRBV5-3 is marked as an open reading frame, function uncertain. Trimming cost V 1 base and J 2 bases, with 7 bases left between them. There are 14 residues in the CDR3. This CDR3 reads CARSLRQRNQPQHF. Here the CDR3 DNA reads TGTGCCAGAAGCTTGAGGCAGCGCAATCAGCCCCAGCATTTT.

The V gene is TRBV6-5, the J gene TRBJ1-6; D gene ambiguous. The CDR3 is 12 amino acids. Germline assignment: CDR1 MNHEY and CDR2 SVGAGI. Trimming removed 5 bases at V and 6 bases at J, with 5 bases between. DNA for the CDR3: TGTGCCAGCAGTGGACGTAATTCACCCCTCCACTTT. The encoded protein is CASSGRNSPLHF.

The chain recombines TRBV25-1 with TRBJ2-4; D may be TRBD2 (6 bases). The CDR3 contains 12 residues. Germline values: CDR1 MGHDK, CDR2 SYGVNS. Trimming cost V 3 bases and J 9 bases, with 9 bases left between them. This CDR3 reads CASSEDSGIQYF. The CDR3 region has the DNA TGTGCCAGCAGTGAGGATAGCGGCATTCAGTACTTC.